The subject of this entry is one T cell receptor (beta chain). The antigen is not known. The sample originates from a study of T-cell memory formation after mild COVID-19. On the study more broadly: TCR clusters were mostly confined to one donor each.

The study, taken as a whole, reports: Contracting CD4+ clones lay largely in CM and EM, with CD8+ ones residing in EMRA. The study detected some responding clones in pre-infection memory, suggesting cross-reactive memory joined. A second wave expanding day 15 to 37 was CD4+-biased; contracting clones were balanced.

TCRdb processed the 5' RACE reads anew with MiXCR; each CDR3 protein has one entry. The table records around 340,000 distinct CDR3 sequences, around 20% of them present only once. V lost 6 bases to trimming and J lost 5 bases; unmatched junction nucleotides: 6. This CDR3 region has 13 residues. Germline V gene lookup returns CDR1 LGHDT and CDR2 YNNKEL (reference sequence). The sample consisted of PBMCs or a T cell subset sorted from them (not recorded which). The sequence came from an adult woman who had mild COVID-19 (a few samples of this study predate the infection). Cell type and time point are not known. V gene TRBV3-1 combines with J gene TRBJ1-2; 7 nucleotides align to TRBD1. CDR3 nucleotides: TGTGCCAGCAGTTATGGACAGGATTATGGCTACACCTTC. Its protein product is CASSYGQDYGYTF.